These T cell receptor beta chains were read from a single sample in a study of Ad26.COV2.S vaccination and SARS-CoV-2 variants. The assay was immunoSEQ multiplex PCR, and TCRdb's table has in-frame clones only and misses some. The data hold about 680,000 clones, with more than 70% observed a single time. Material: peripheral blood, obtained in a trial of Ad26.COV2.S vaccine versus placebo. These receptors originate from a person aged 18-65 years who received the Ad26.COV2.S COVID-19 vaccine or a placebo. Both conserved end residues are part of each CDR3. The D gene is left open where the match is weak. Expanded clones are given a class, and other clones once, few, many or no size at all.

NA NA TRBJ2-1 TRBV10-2 TGCGCCAGCAGTGATCACGGCAGGGACTACAATGAGCAGTTCTTC CASSDHGRDYNEQFF
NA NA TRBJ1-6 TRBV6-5 TGTGCCAGCAGAGTGGACTGGGGGTATAATTCACCCCTCCACTTT CASRVDWGYNSPLHF
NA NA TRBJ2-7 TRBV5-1 TGCGCCAGCAGCTTTTCTGCCCTGGAGGGGAGCGAGCAGTACTTC CASSFSALEGSEQYF
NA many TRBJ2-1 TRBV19 TGTGCCAGTAAGTCCATAGAGGTGGGAAAGAGGCGGAATGAGCAGTTCTTC CASKSIEVGKRRNEQFF
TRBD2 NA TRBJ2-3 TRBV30 TGTGCCTGGAATCTAGCGGGAGTGGCAGATACGCAGTATTTT CAWNLAGVADTQYF
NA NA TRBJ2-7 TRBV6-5 TGTGCCAGCACTCGTGAGTTGGGGTCCTACGAGCAGTACTTC CASTRELGSYEQYF
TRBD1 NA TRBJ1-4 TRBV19 TGTGCCAGTAGGCCACAGGGGTCCCATGAAAAACTGTTTTTT CASRPQGSHEKLFF
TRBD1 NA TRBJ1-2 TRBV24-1 TGTGCCACCAGTGAAGGGACAGCGGATGGCTACACCTTC CATSEGTADGYTF
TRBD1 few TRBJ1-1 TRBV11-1 TGTGCCAGCAGCCAATCCGGACAGGCGAGCGGGACTGAAGCTTTCTTT CASSQSGQASGTEAFF
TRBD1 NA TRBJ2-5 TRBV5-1 TGCGCCAGCAGCTTGGCCGTTGGACAGGGTACCGAGACCCAGTACTTC CASSLAVGQGTETQYF
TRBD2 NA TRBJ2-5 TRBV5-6 TGTGCCAGCAGCTTGGATCGGAAGGGACTACGGTCAGAGACCCAGTACTTC CASSLDRKGLRSETQYF
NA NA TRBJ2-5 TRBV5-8 TGTGCCAGCAGCGCAGTCAAGACCCAGTACTTC CASSAVKTQYF
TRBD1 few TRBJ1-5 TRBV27 TGTGCCAGCAGTTTATCGTGGCAGGGGGCCTATCAGCCCCAGCATTTT CASSLSWQGAYQPQHF
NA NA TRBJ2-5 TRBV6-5 TGTGCCAGCACCCAGAACCAAGAGACCCAGTACTTC CASTQNQETQYF
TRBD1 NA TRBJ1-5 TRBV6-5 TGTGCCAGCAGTTCCCAGGGGGCGCGGAATCAGCCCCAGCATTTT CASSSQGARNQPQHF
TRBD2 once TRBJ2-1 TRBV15 TGTGCCACCAGCGCGGCGCGGGAGAGACACAATGAGCAGTTCTTC CATSAARERHNEQFF
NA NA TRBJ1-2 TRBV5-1 TGCGCCAGCAGGGACGGACCCGGCATCCCCTATGGCTACACCTTC CASRDGPGIPYGYTF
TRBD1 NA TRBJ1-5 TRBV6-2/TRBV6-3 TGTGCCAGCAGTTATTGGGACAGAGCTAATCAGCCCCAGCATTTT CASSYWDRANQPQHF
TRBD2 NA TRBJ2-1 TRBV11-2 TGTGCCAGCAGCCCGGCGGGGGGGCCCCTCTACAATGAGCAGTTCTTC CASSPAGGPLYNEQFF
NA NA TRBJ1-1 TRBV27 TGTGCCACGAGGCCCCACCTCATGAACACTGAAGCTTTCTTT CATRPHLMNTEAFF
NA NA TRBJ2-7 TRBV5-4 TGTGCCAGCAGCCTTGGAATTGGGATTAGCTCCTACGAGCAGTACTTC CASSLGIGISSYEQYF